This TCR beta chain stems from a study of PD-1 blockade in classical Hodgkin lymphoma. Details on this clone: Its antigen remains unknown.

Only in-frame clones appear in the TCRdb table, and some are missing; sequencing was by immunoSEQ multiplex PCR. The repertoire holds 30,000 or so clones, with roughly 82% as singletons. CDR3 length: 14 residues. The V gene lost 5 bases and the J gene lost 3 bases, with 12 bases spanning the gap. The germline V gene has CDR1 SGHNT and CDR2 YENEEA. Time point meaning: cycle 4 day 1 (C4D1), after 6 weeks of nivolumab. After autologous stem cell transplantation all patients relapsed, and prior brentuximab vedotin exposure differed between cohorts. Study observations and caveats: Reported findings placed baseline TCR diversity lower in newly diagnosed patients (compared with healthy donors). Complete responders possessed baseline diversity comparable to newly diagnosed patients. Possible causes of repertoire differences, disease activity or prior therapy, remain undefined. The CD4+ diversity rise by C4D1 was clearest in complete responders.

This clonotype originated in a human donor with classical Hodgkin lymphoma. The sample consisted of peripheral blood mononuclear cells (PBMCs), taken before the fourth cycle of nivolumab. The chain carries TRBV11-3 and TRBJ2-3; TRBD1 is a possible D gene (6 bases). Here the CDR3 DNA reads TGTGCCAGCAGCCCGGACAGCCAAACAGATACGCAGTATTTT. It translates to CASSPDSQTDTQYF.